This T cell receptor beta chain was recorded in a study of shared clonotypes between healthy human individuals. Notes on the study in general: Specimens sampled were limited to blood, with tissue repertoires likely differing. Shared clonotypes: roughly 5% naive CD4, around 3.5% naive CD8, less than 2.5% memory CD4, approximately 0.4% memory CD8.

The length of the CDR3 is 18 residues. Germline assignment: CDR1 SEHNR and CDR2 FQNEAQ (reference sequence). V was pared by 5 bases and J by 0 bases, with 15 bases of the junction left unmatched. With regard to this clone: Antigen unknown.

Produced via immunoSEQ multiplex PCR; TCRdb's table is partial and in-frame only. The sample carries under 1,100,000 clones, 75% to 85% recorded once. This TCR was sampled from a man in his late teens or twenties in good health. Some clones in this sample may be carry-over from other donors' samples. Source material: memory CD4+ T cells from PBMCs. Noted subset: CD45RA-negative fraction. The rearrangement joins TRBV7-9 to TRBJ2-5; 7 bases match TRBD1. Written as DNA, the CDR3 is TGTGCCAGCAGCCCCGGGGACAGATATGCTGCTTACCAAGAGACCCAGTACTTC. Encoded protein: CASSPGDRYAAYQETQYF.